The next 32 T cell receptor beta chains were all read from a single sample in a study of cytomegalovirus exposure and HLA in healthy donors. Amplification used 60 Vbeta primers and 13 Jbeta primers. The method was immunoSEQ multiplex PCR; TCRdb's version includes in-frame clones alone and lacks a portion of them. The sample carries approximately 150,000 clones, more than 60% recorded once. The sample consisted of PBMCs. The source of these receptors is a man aged 18 to 35 in good health and CMV-seropositive.

V and J are TRBV5-1 and TRBJ1-2; D not resolved. The length of the CDR3 is 14 residues. Between the trimmed V and J ends, which lost 0 bases and 7 bases, there was a span of 13 bases. Germline CDR1 SGHRS, CDR2 YFSETQ. This CDR3 is CASSLGRANFGYTF. CDR3 DNA sequence: TGCGCCAGCAGCTTGGGGAGGGCGAATTTTGGCTACACCTTC.

V gene TRBV7-9 combines with J gene TRBJ2-7; tentative D call: TRBD1 (5 bases). Germline CDR1 SEHNR, CDR2 FQNEAQ (reference sequence). The CDR3 covers 13 residues. V was trimmed by 3 bases and J by 2 bases, leaving 8 bases between them. The CDR3 DNA follows: TGTGCCAGCAGCTTGGGGCTAGCCTACGAGCAGTACTTC. Its translation is CASSLGLAYEQYF.

This clone was seen just once. J is TRBJ1-5 and V is TRBV6-5; 8 positions match TRBD1. The germline V gene has CDR1 MNHEY and CDR2 SVGAGI. With V trimmed by 6 bases and J by 9 bases, 4 bases remained unmatched. The CDR3 runs to 12 residues. The CDR3: CASRAGGPPQHF. The CDR3 DNA sequence: TGTGCCAGCAGAGCAGGGGGCCCGCCCCAGCATTTT.

The rearrangement links TRBV27 to TRBJ2-5; no clear D gene. The germline gives CDR1 MNHEY, CDR2 SMNVEV (reference sequence). Trimming stripped 3 bases from V and 1 base from J, with 9 bases between. This CDR3 is 14 amino acids long. The CDR3: CASSLRQAQETQYF. The CDR3 nucleotides read TGTGCCAGCAGTTTGAGGCAAGCCCAAGAGACCCAGTACTTC.

A few counts support this clone. The rearrangement uses TRBV27 and TRBJ2-7; 9 bases line up with TRBD1. CDR1 MNHEY and CDR2 SMNVEV come from the germline V gene (reference sequence). J was trimmed by 2 bases and V by 3 bases; bases with no gene match: 14. The CDR3 sequence is 18 residues long. As DNA, the CDR3 is TGTGCCAGCAGTTTCCTACCCCGGGACAGGGAGCCAACCTACGAGCAGTACTTC. As protein: CASSFLPRDREPTYEQYF.

The V gene is TRBV6-5, the J gene TRBJ1-1; tentatively, D is TRBD1 (6 bases). The V gene lost 4 bases and the J gene lost 4 bases, with 13 bases spanning the gap. CDR3 length: 14 amino acids. Looked up from germline, CDR1 is MNHEY and CDR2 is SVGAGI. The CDR3 is CASSSAGASTEAFF. The CDR3 DNA follows: TGTGCCAGCAGTTCGGCAGGGGCTTCCACTGAAGCTTTCTTT.

Comment on this clone: Germline is not matched at one junction end, which may reflect a read error. The CDR3 region is CASRQTNYGYPF. The CDR3, as DNA: TGTGCCAGCAGACAGACTAACTATGGCTACCCCTTC. The chain has TRBV28 and TRBJ1-2; D is ambiguous. Germline CDR1 MDHEN, CDR2 SYDVKM. The length of the CDR3 is 12 residues.

This rearrangement joins TRBV9 to TRBJ2-1; 9 bases are a match to TRBD2. The CDR3 totals 15 residues. CDR1 is SGDLS, CDR2 YYNGEE, per germline. After removal of 3 bases from V and 3 bases from J, the junction contained 4 bases not matched to a gene. CDR3 amino acids: CASSGLAAIYNEQFF. CDR3 bases: TGTGCCAGCAGCGGACTAGCGGCAATCTACAATGAGCAGTTCTTC.

The table lists this clone with a count of one. The J gene is TRBJ2-5, the V gene TRBV18, with TRBD1 matching over 7 bases. Germline V gives CDR1 KGHSH, CDR2 LQKENI. The CDR3 runs to 13 residues. V was pared by 4 bases and J by 3 bases, with 2 bases of the junction left unmatched. The DNA of the CDR3 is TGTGCCAGCTCACAACAGGGGAAAGAGACCCAGTACTTC. Protein sequence: CASSQQGKETQYF. Full variable domain (remainder filled in from reference TRBV18 and TRBJ2-5): NAGVMQNPRHLVRRRGQEARLRCSPMKGHSHVYWYRQLPEEGLKFMVYLQKENIIDESGMPKERFSAEFPKEGPSILRIQQVVRGDSAAYFCASSQQGKETQYFGPGTRLLVL.

This clone was detected a few times. The chain combines TRBV5-6 with TRBJ2-1; 10 bases are a match to TRBD1. Germline V gives CDR1 SGHDT, CDR2 YYEEEE. The CDR3 covers 15 residues. Losses at the gene ends were 1 base for V and 8 bases for J; bases not matched to a gene: 6. The CDR3 bases are TGTGCCAGCAGCTTGAGAGTTGGACAGGGGGATGAGCAGTTCTTC. It codes for CASSLRVGQGDEQFF.

In this sample, this clone turned up once. The chain has TRBV27 and TRBJ2-1; 10 bases are a match to TRBD2. J gave up 6 bases and V 8 bases, and 7 bases lay outside the gene matches. Germline values: CDR1 MNHEY, CDR2 SMNVEV (reference sequence). This CDR3 contains 14 residues. The CDR3 sequence: CASEASGSGNEQFF. The CDR3, as DNA: TGTGCCAGCGAGGCTAGCGGGAGTGGCAATGAGCAGTTCTTC.

The chain recombines TRBV28 with TRBJ2-1; D unresolved. CDR3 length: 14 residues. V lost 6 bases and J lost 0, with 9 bases in between. Per germline, CDR1 MDHEN and CDR2 SYDVKM. The CDR3 DNA follows: TGTGCCAGCAGAACAGAGAGCTCCTACAATGAGCAGTTCTTC. It encodes CASRTESSYNEQFF.

The J gene is TRBJ1-1, the V gene TRBV29-1, with TRBD1 identical over 7 bases. Germline CDR1 is SQVTM and CDR2 is ANQGSEA. J was trimmed by 4 bases and V by 0 bases; bases with no gene match: 8. The CDR3 extends over 15 amino acids. CDR3 protein: CSVEDPPGGPTEAFF. In DNA, the CDR3 is TGCAGCGTTGAAGATCCCCCAGGGGGTCCCACTGAAGCTTTCTTT.

The chain carries TRBV7-8 and TRBJ1-4, with a weak D call TRBD1 (6 bases). The CDR3 loop spans 14 amino acids. Germline V lookup: CDR1 SGHVS, CDR2 FQNEAQ. Trimming stripped 3 bases from V and 2 bases from J, with 7 bases between. CDR3 in DNA: TGTGCCAGCAGCTTCAGGGGTACTAATGAAAAACTGTTTTTT. Protein sequence: CASSFRGTNEKLFF.

The rearrangement uses TRBV5-8 and TRBJ2-7; 8 nucleotides line up with TRBD1. The J segment lost 0 bases and the V segment lost 4 bases, leaving 3 bases of the junction unmatched. The V gene's germline CDR1 is SGHTS and CDR2 YDEGEE. This CDR3 has 14 residues. The CDR3 region is CASSLTGVSYEQYF. The CDR3 DNA sequence: TGTGCCAGCAGCCTGACAGGGGTCTCCTACGAGCAGTACTTC.

This chain uses TRBV27 with TRBJ2-7; no definite D call. Deletions cut 10 bases from V and 0 bases from J, with 13 bases between. The CDR3 extends over 13 amino acids. Germline CDR1 is MNHEY and CDR2 is SMNVEV (reference sequence). The CDR3 is CATRSVTSYEQYF. In DNA, the CDR3 is TGTGCCACCAGGTCGGTCACCTCCTACGAGCAGTACTTC.

The rearrangement links TRBV19 to TRBJ2-1, with 14 bases identical to TRBD2. With V trimmed by 10 bases and J by 8 bases, 7 bases remained unmatched. CDR1 is LNHDA and CDR2 is SQIVND in the germline V gene (reference sequence). The CDR3 contains 14 residues. The DNA of the CDR3 is TGTGCCACAATGACTAGCGGGAGGGCGGATGAGCAGTTCTTC. Translation: CATMTSGRADEQFF.

The V and J genes are TRBV19 and TRBJ2-7; 9 bases are a match to TRBD1. The V segment lost 4 bases and the J segment 6 bases; nucleotides outside the gene matches: 10. The CDR3 has 15 residues. The germline CDR1 and CDR2 sequences are LNHDA and SQIVND (reference sequence). The chain's CDR3 is CASSTTYRDRVEQYF. The CDR3 region has the DNA TGTGCCAGTAGTACCACCTACCGGGACAGGGTCGAGCAGTACTTC.

This rearrangement joins TRBV10-2 to TRBJ2-1; no firm D call. CDR1 is WSHSY and CDR2 is SAAADI in the germline V gene. V was cut by 0 bases and J by 4 bases, with 4 bases left in between. The CDR3 consists of 13 residues. The CDR3 nucleotides are TGCGCCAGCAGTGAGTCGCGGTACAATGAGCAGTTCTTC. This translates into CASSESRYNEQFF.

A word on this clone: Sequence at one end of the junction differs from germline and may be a read error. This sequence joins TRBV7-7 and TRBJ2-1; 10 positions agree with TRBD1. This CDR3 contains 14 residues. Germline V CDR1 and CDR2: SSHAT, FNYEAQ (reference sequence). DNA of the CDR3: TGTGCTAGCAGCCCCGGGACAGGGGCAGATGAGCAGTTCTTC. This gives the protein CASSPGTGADEQFF.

The chain employs TRBV4-1 and TRBJ2-2; TRBD1 is a possible D gene (6 bases). CDR1 and CDR2 from the germline V gene are MGHRA and YSYEKL. The CDR3 covers 16 residues. V lost 3 bases to trimming and J lost 8 bases, with 19 bases between them. CDR3 protein: CASSHRPGDVSGELFF. The CDR3, as DNA: TGCGCCAGCAGCCATCGTCCAGGGGATGTTTCGGGGGAGCTGTTTTTT.

The rearrangement uses TRBV25-1 and TRBJ1-2; 8 positions agree with TRBD1. Germline values: CDR1 MGHDK, CDR2 SYGVNS. The ends lost 3 bases at V and 4 bases at J; junction bases unmatched: 7. The CDR3 spans 15 residues. The CDR3 sequence: CASSETGAHLYGYTF. Here the CDR3 DNA reads TGTGCCAGCAGTGAGACAGGGGCCCACCTCTATGGCTACACCTTC.

The genes are TRBV7-9 and TRBJ1-4; possible D gene TRBD1, 6 bases. The germline CDR1 and CDR2 sequences are SEHNR and FQNEAQ (reference sequence). Trimming pared 8 bases from V and 3 bases from J, leaving 13 bases between. The CDR3 loop spans 14 amino acids. This chain's CDR3 is CASFMDSSNEKLFF. The CDR3 bases are TGTGCCAGCTTCATGGACAGTTCTAATGAAAAACTGTTTTTT.

The DNA of the CDR3 is TGCGCCAGCAGTGAGTATGGCGGGAACGAGCAGTACTTC. Its protein is CASSEYGGNEQYF. The J gene is TRBJ2-7, the V gene TRBV10-2, with TRBD2 as a possible D gene (6 bases). CDR1 and CDR2 from the germline V gene are WSHSY and SAAADI. The CDR3 length is 13 residues. V shed 1 base and J shed 5 bases, with 9 bases lying between them.

The rearrangement uses TRBV11-2 and TRBJ1-4, with 10 bases fitting TRBD1. Trimming took 4 bases from V and 7 from J; bases not matched to a gene: 9. Germline values: CDR1 SGHAT, CDR2 FQNNGV. The CDR3 is made up of 16 amino acids. In DNA, the CDR3 is TGTGCCAGCAGCTCCCCCGACAGGGGGCCTGCTGAAAAACTGTTTTTT. Translating it yields CASSSPDRGPAEKLFF.

The chain employs TRBV5-1 and TRBJ2-5; D gene unclear. The CDR3 loop spans 15 amino acids. From germline, CDR1 is SGHRS and CDR2 YFSETQ. V was cut by 0 bases and J by 0 bases, with 9 bases left in between. CDR3 DNA: TGCGCCAGCAGCTTGGGACGGGTGCACCAAGAGACCCAGTACTTC. This translates into CASSLGRVHQETQYF.

This clone occurred once. The gene calls are TRBV28 and TRBJ1-4; D remains ambiguous. V was trimmed by 6 bases and J by 8 bases, leaving 16 bases between them. Germline CDR1 reads MDHEN; CDR2 reads SYDVKM. The CDR3 spans 14 residues. CDR3 DNA: TGTGCCAGCAGCCTGGGAGGGCGTAAAGAAAAACTGTTTTTT. This encodes CASSLGGRKEKLFF.

The genes are TRBV11-2 and TRBJ2-3; 8 nucleotides match TRBD2. The germline V gene has CDR1 SGHAT and CDR2 FQNNGV. The CDR3 loop spans 13 amino acids. The V and J ends lost 1 base and 7 bases, in that order; junction bases with no gene match: 1. The CDR3 loop reads CASSLGSGNTQYF. DNA of the CDR3: TGTGCCAGCAGCTTAGGTAGCGGGAATACGCAGTATTTT.

The chain combines TRBV5-1 with TRBJ1-1; a possible D gene is TRBD1 (5 bases). Germline-derived CDR1 and CDR2 are SGHRS and YFSETQ. The ends were cut back, 7 bases at V and 2 bases at J, with 15 bases in the middle. This CDR3 is 14 amino acids long. CDR3: CASRNQGPNTEAFF. The CDR3 DNA follows: TGCGCCAGCCGGAACCAGGGCCCCAACACTGAAGCTTTCTTT.

The chain combines TRBV28 with TRBJ2-2; the D gene is possibly TRBD2 (6 bases). Germline CDR1 is MDHEN and CDR2 is SYDVKM. The CDR3 has 18 amino acids. V was pared by 3 bases and J by 0 bases, with 17 bases between. CDR3 sequence reads: CASSFDVERAPNTGELFF. The CDR3 DNA reads as TGTGCCAGCAGTTTTGATGTCGAGCGGGCACCGAACACCGGGGAGCTGTTTTTT.

The chain links TRBV28 to TRBJ1-2; D unclear. The CDR3 is 13 amino acids. Trimming pared 6 bases from V and 7 bases from J, leaving 15 bases between. CDR1 and CDR2 from the germline V gene are MDHEN and SYDVKM. The CDR3 here is CASSKPGFGGYTF. The CDR3 DNA reads TGTGCCAGCAGCAAGCCCGGGTTTGGTGGCTACACCTTC.

The chain recombines TRBV28 with TRBJ2-1; 10 nucleotides align to TRBD2. V lost 8 bases to trimming and J lost 7 bases; unmatched junction nucleotides: 11. In germline, CDR1 is MDHEN, CDR2 SYDVKM. The CDR3 has 15 residues. The CDR3 DNA follows: TGTGCCAGCGCAAATAAGCTAGCGGGAGCAAATGAGCAGTTCTTC. It is translated as CASANKLAGANEQFF.